What follows describes a single T cell receptor beta chain. Assay: immunoSEQ multiplex PCR; the TCRdb copy retains only in-frame clones and omits some. The sample lists just over 150,000 clones; just under 95% were seen once. This entry belongs to a study of control samples from healthy donors and cancer patients. There are 16 residues in the CDR3. Germline CDR1 is SGHTA and CDR2 is FQGNSA. V gave up 0 bases and J gave up 2 bases; unmatched junction bases: 6. The TCR sequence derives from a middle-aged woman in good health. Sequenced sample: blood. The chain recombines TRBV7-2 with TRBJ2-5; 7 nucleotides line up with TRBD2. CDR3 residues: CASSLAVLADQETQYF. For the CDR3, the DNA is TGTGCCAGCAGCTTAGCGGTTCTAGCGGATCAAGAGACCCAGTACTTC.